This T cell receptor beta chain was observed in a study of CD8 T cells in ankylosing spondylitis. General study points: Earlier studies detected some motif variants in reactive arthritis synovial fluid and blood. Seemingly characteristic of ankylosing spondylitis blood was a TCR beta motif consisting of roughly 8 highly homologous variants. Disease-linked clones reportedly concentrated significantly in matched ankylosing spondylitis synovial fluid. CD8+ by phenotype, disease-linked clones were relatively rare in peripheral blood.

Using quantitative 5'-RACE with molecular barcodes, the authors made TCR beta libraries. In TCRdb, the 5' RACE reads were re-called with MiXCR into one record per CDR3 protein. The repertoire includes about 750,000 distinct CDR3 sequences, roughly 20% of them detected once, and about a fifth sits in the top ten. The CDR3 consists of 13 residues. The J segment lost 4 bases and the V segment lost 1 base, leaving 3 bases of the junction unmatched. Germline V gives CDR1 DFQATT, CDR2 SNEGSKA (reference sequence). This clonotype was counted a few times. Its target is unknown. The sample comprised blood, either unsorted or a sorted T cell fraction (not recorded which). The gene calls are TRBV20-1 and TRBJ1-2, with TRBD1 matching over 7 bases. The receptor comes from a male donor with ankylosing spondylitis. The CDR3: CSARVTGSYGYTF. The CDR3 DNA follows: TGCAGTGCTAGAGTGACAGGGAGCTATGGCTACACCTTC.